This is a list of T cell receptor beta chains from one sample in a study of blood T cell repertoires in COVID-19. Profiling relied on immunoSEQ multiplex PCR, and the TCRdb table lists in-frame clones only, not all of them. The sample contains over 600,000 clones, 80% to 90% of which appear only once. Sequenced: peripheral blood. The receptors derive from a woman younger than 30 with acute or convalescent COVID-19. The CDR3 runs from the conserved cysteine through the conserved F or W. D genes are given only for firm matches. Size tells how often a clone was seen (once, few, many) or the class of an expanded clone, and some rows leave it out.

clone_size,j_call,v_call,d_call,cdr3_length,cdr3_aa,cdr3_nt
NA,TRBJ2-5,TRBV5-1,TRBD2,17,CASSWGETSGHEETQYF,TGCGCCAGCAGCTGGGGGGAGACTAGCGGGCATGAAGAGACCCAGTACTTC
NA,TRBJ1-1,TRBV29-1,NA,13,CSVEQGANTEAFF,TGCAGCGTGGAACAAGGGGCGAACACTGAAGCTTTCTTT
NA,TRBJ2-5,TRBV9,NA,14,CASSVAGREETQYF,TGTGCCAGCAGCGTAGCCGGTCGGGAAGAGACCCAGTACTTC
few,TRBJ1-2,TRBV3-1/TRBV3-2,TRBD1,17,CASSQAAGGTEDYGYTF,TGTGCCAGCAGCCAAGCCGCAGGGGGCACAGAGGACTATGGCTACACCTTC
NA,TRBJ2-6,TRBV6-1,NA,19,CASSEALQQALGGANVLTF,TGTGCCAGCAGTGAAGCGCTTCAACAGGCCCTGGGGGGGGCCAACGTCCTGACTTTC
NA,TRBJ1-1,TRBV29-1,NA,11,CSVQTGQWAFF,TGCAGCGTCCAAACAGGACAGTGGGCTTTCTTT
NA,TRBJ2-2,TRBV24-1,NA,17,CATSDSPGRWNTGELFF,TGTGCCACCAGTGATTCGCCCGGTAGATGGAACACCGGGGAGCTGTTTTTT
NA,TRBJ1-2,TRBV7-9,TRBD1,13,CASSLVQGVGYTF,TGTGCCAGCAGCTTAGTACAGGGGGTTGGCTACACCTTC
NA,TRBJ1-5,TRBV15,NA,13,CATSRDEGQPQHF,TGTGCCACCAGCAGAGATGAGGGACAGCCCCAGCATTTT
NA,TRBJ2-3,TRBV7-6,NA,15,CASSLKGGGADTQYF,TGTGCCAGCAGCTTAAAAGGCGGCGGTGCAGATACGCAGTATTTT
NA,TRBJ2-1,TRBV6-5,TRBD2,14,CASTGRGGAYEQFF,TGTGCCAGCACTGGGCGGGGGGGCGCCTATGAGCAGTTCTTC
NA,TRBJ2-7,TRBV7-2,NA,15,CASSPGRGRPYEQYF,TGTGCCAGCAGCCCGGGGCGGGGGCGCCCCTACGAGCAGTACTTC
NA,TRBJ2-2,TRBV5-5,TRBD1,17,CASSPGQGAPGTGELFF,TGTGCCAGCAGTCCAGGACAGGGGGCTCCTGGAACCGGGGAGCTGTTTTTT
NA,TRBJ2-1,TRBV5-1,TRBD2,20,CASSLGEADGLAPRVREQFF,TGCGCCAGCAGCTTGGGAGAGGCCGATGGACTAGCCCCCCGTGTGCGCGAGCAGTTCTTC
NA,TRBJ2-1,TRBV19,NA,16,CASSKATRVSYNEQFF,TGTGCCAGTAGTAAGGCAACGCGGGTGTCCTACAATGAGCAGTTCTTC
NA,TRBJ1-6,TRBV2,NA,16,CASSEWQFFYNSPLHF,TGTGCCAGCAGTGAATGGCAGTTCTTCTATAATTCACCCCTCCACTTT
NA,TRBJ1-5,TRBV12-3/TRBV12-4,NA,13,CAIGTFSNQPQHF,TGTGCCATCGGGACTTTTAGCAATCAGCCCCAGCATTTT
once,TRBJ1-2,TRBV19,NA,15,CASSTPTANNYGYTF,TGTGCCAGTAGTACCCCGACAGCGAATAACTATGGCTACACCTTC
NA,TRBJ2-3,TRBV7-8,TRBD1,17,CASSTHKDRGPGDTQYF,TGTGCCAGCAGCACACATAAGGACAGGGGGCCCGGAGATACGCAGTATTTT
NA,TRBJ1-2,TRBV7-9,NA,12,CASRPGQHGYTF,TGTGCCAGCAGACCTGGACAGCATGGCTACACCTTC
NA,TRBJ1-2,TRBV30,TRBD1,13,CAWGRQGAKGYTF,TGTGCCTGGGGCCGTCAGGGGGCTAAGGGCTACACCTTC
NA,TRBJ2-2,TRBV7-9,NA,15,CASSPPGLYTGELFF,TGTGCCAGCAGCCCGCCGGGACTCTACACCGGGGAGCTGTTTTTT
NA,TRBJ1-6,TRBV15,NA,14,CATSRDGGASPLHF,TGTGCCACCAGCAGAGATGGGGGGGCCTCACCCCTCCACTTT
few,TRBJ2-7,TRBV28,TRBD1,17,CASSLGRWDRDSYEQYF,TGTGCCAGCAGTTTAGGACGATGGGACAGGGACTCCTACGAGCAGTACTTC
NA,TRBJ2-3,TRBV30,NA,13,CAFNRVYSDTQYF,TGTGCCTTTAACAGGGTATATTCGGATACGCAGTATTTT
NA,TRBJ1-1,TRBV6-6,NA,16,CASSYSTGLTNTEAFF,TGTGCCAGCAGTTACTCGACGGGACTGACAAACACTGAAGCTTTCTTT
NA,TRBJ2-2,TRBV7-7,NA,14,CASSDRQNTGELFF,TGTGCCAGCAGCGACCGACAGAACACCGGGGAGCTGTTTTTT
NA,TRBJ2-2,TRBV28,NA,15,CASSQGRKDTGELFF,TGTGCCAGCAGTCAGGGGAGAAAGGACACCGGGGAGCTGTTTTTT
NA,TRBJ2-3,TRBV3-1/TRBV3-2,NA,17,CASSPPWVADYTDTQYF,TGTGCCAGCAGCCCCCCTTGGGTCGCGGACTACACAGATACGCAGTATTTT
NA,TRBJ1-1,TRBV27,NA,16,CASSSAPGLPNTEAFF,TGTGCCAGCAGTTCCGCCCCGGGACTCCCGAACACTGAAGCTTTCTTT
NA,TRBJ1-1,TRBV2,NA,14,CASSVGGADTEAFF,TGTGCCAGCAGTGTTGGGGGGGCCGACACTGAAGCTTTCTTT
NA,TRBJ1-1,TRBV7-9,NA,16,CASSSNFRGRDTEAFF,TGTGCCAGCAGCTCCAACTTCAGGGGAAGGGACACTGAAGCTTTCTTT
NA,TRBJ1-1,TRBV7-9,NA,11,CASWAPTEAFF,TGTGCCAGCTGGGCTCCCACTGAAGCTTTCTTT
NA,TRBJ2-5,TRBV3-1/TRBV3-2,TRBD1,15,CASSSWTGAAETQYF,TGTGCCAGCAGCTCCTGGACAGGGGCCGCAGAGACCCAGTACTTC
NA,TRBJ1-2,TRBV4-1,NA,15,CASSERQDWDYGYTF,TGCGCCAGCAGCGAACGACAAGATTGGGACTATGGCTACACCTTC
NA,TRBJ1-1,TRBV6-5,NA,13,CASSYLSREEAFF,TGTGCCAGCAGTTACCTCTCGAGAGAAGAAGCTTTCTTT
NA,TRBJ2-5,TRBV9,NA,16,CASSGTSGVMGETQYF,TGTGCCAGCAGCGGAACCTCAGGGGTGATGGGAGAGACCCAGTACTTC
once,TRBJ2-2,TRBV5-1,TRBD1,13,CASTGQGPGELFF,TGCGCCAGCACCGGACAGGGTCCCGGGGAGCTGTTTTTT
NA,TRBJ1-1,TRBV6-5,NA,12,CASSFMNTEAFF,TGTGCCAGCAGTTTTATGAACACTGAAGCTTTCTTT
NA,TRBJ1-5,TRBV19,TRBD1,17,CASRKYSAGTGDQPQHF,TGTGCCAGTAGGAAGTACTCGGCCGGGACAGGGGATCAGCCCCAGCATTTT